A selection of T cell receptor beta chains follows, all from one sample in a study of graft-versus-host responses after intestinal transplantation. These receptors have no known antigen. Libraries were prepared by immunoSEQ multiplex PCR; TCRdb keeps only in-frame clonotypes and omits some of them. Among approximately 76,000 clones listed, about 87% were seen once. Sequencing was performed on unstimulated CD4+ T cells sorted from spleen or lymph node cells, taken before transplant. The receptors come from a human donor who was the organ donor for an intestinal transplant. The CDR3 runs from the conserved cysteine through the conserved F or W. The D gene is left open where the match is weak. The size field is filled for only some rows; it gives once, few, many or a size class.

j_call: TRBJ2-1
clone_size: -
v_call: TRBV5-1
d_call: TRBD2
cdr3_aa: CASSLEIGGAYNEQFF
cdr3_nt: TGCGCCAGCAGCTTGGAGATCGGGGGGGCCTACAATGAGCAGTTCTTC

j_call: TRBJ2-1
clone_size: -
v_call: TRBV7-6
d_call: TRBD1
cdr3_aa: CASSLDGTAYNEQFF
cdr3_nt: TGTGCCAGCAGTTTGGACGGGACAGCCTACAATGAGCAGTTCTTC

j_call: TRBJ1-1
clone_size: -
v_call: TRBV6-5
d_call: -
cdr3_aa: CASSLRRGINTEAFF
cdr3_nt: TGTGCCAGCAGCCTCCGGCGGGGGATCAACACTGAAGCTTTCTTT

j_call: TRBJ2-1
clone_size: -
v_call: TRBV9
d_call: TRBD2
cdr3_aa: CASSGRAGGSYNEQFF
cdr3_nt: TGTGCCAGCAGCGGCAGAGCGGGGGGCTCCTACAATGAGCAGTTCTTC

j_call: TRBJ1-5
clone_size: few
v_call: TRBV6-5
d_call: -
cdr3_aa: CASRQGSEPQHF
cdr3_nt: TGTGCCAGCAGACAGGGTTCGGAGCCCCAGCATTTT

j_call: TRBJ1-5
clone_size: -
v_call: TRBV28
d_call: -
cdr3_aa: CAGGGIRNQPQHF
cdr3_nt: TGTGCCGGGGGGGGGATTAGGAATCAGCCCCAGCATTTT

j_call: TRBJ1-3
clone_size: -
v_call: TRBV11-2
d_call: TRBD1
cdr3_aa: CASSPKPQGAGGNTIYF
cdr3_nt: TGTGCCAGCAGCCCGAAACCCCAGGGGGCAGGTGGAAACACCATATATTTT

j_call: TRBJ1-5
clone_size: -
v_call: TRBV7-9
d_call: TRBD1
cdr3_aa: CASSETGQGGSGNQPQHF
cdr3_nt: TGTGCCAGCAGTGAGACGGGACAGGGGGGTTCGGGCAATCAGCCCCAGCATTTT

j_call: TRBJ1-1
clone_size: -
v_call: TRBV6-6
d_call: -
cdr3_aa: CASSARIQNTEAFF
cdr3_nt: TGTGCCAGCAGTGCCAGGATCCAGAACACTGAAGCTTTCTTT

j_call: TRBJ1-4
clone_size: -
v_call: TRBV7-9
d_call: -
cdr3_aa: CASSLVTGSNEKLFF
cdr3_nt: TGTGCCAGCAGCTTAGTTACAGGAAGTAATGAAAAACTGTTTTTT

j_call: TRBJ1-1
clone_size: -
v_call: TRBV6-5
d_call: TRBD1
cdr3_aa: CASSLEGQGNTEAFF
cdr3_nt: TGTGCCAGCAGCCTAGAAGGACAGGGCAACACTGAAGCTTTCTTT

j_call: TRBJ1-5
clone_size: -
v_call: TRBV6-6
d_call: -
cdr3_aa: CASVRQSNQPQHF
cdr3_nt: TGTGCCAGCGTTAGACAAAGCAATCAGCCCCAGCATTTT

j_call: TRBJ2-3
clone_size: -
v_call: TRBV5-1
d_call: TRBD2
cdr3_aa: CASSPPLAGPRTDTQYF
cdr3_nt: TGCGCCAGCAGCCCCCCCCTAGCGGGGCCCCGGACAGATACGCAGTATTTT

j_call: TRBJ2-5
clone_size: few
v_call: TRBV11-3
d_call: TRBD2
cdr3_aa: CASSPGGSSGVSQYF
cdr3_nt: TGTGCCAGCAGCCCCGGCGGTAGTAGCGGGGTGTCCCAGTACTTC

j_call: TRBJ1-1
clone_size: -
v_call: TRBV9
d_call: -
cdr3_aa: CASSPPGVWNTEAFF
cdr3_nt: TGTGCCAGCAGCCCCCCAGGGGTGTGGAACACTGAAGCTTTCTTT

j_call: TRBJ1-5
clone_size: -
v_call: TRBV18
d_call: -
cdr3_aa: CASSPYPDGGFNQPQHF
cdr3_nt: TGTGCCAGCTCACCATATCCGGACGGGGGGTTCAATCAGCCCCAGCATTTT

j_call: TRBJ1-2
clone_size: -
v_call: TRBV28
d_call: -
cdr3_aa: CASNPGGGYTF
cdr3_nt: TGTGCCAGCAACCCGGGGGGAGGCTACACCTTC

j_call: TRBJ2-4
clone_size: -
v_call: TRBV18
d_call: -
cdr3_aa: CASSPPVQKNIQYF
cdr3_nt: TGTGCCAGCTCACCACCGGTGCAGAAAAACATTCAGTACTTC

j_call: TRBJ2-4
clone_size: -
v_call: TRBV7-6
d_call: -
cdr3_aa: CASSAAVGTPKNIQYF
cdr3_nt: TGTGCCAGCAGCGCCGCCGTAGGGACACCAAAAAACATTCAGTACTTC

j_call: TRBJ1-5
clone_size: -
v_call: TRBV4-2
d_call: -
cdr3_aa: CASSQARGYSNQPQHF
cdr3_nt: TGTGCCAGCAGCCAAGCCAGGGGATATAGCAATCAGCCCCAGCATTTT

j_call: TRBJ2-2
clone_size: once
v_call: TRBV6-5
d_call: -
cdr3_aa: CASSPDRPRYGELFF
cdr3_nt: TGTGCCAGCAGCCCTGACAGGCCACGGTACGGGGAGCTGTTTTTT

j_call: TRBJ1-2
clone_size: -
v_call: TRBV9
d_call: TRBD1
cdr3_aa: CASSTLTGGYGYTF
cdr3_nt: TGTGCCAGCAGCACCCTGACAGGGGGCTATGGCTACACCTTC

j_call: TRBJ2-3
clone_size: -
v_call: TRBV28
d_call: -
cdr3_aa: CALGEGSTDTQYF
cdr3_nt: TGTGCCCTCGGGGAAGGGAGCACAGATACGCAGTATTTT

j_call: TRBJ2-1
clone_size: -
v_call: TRBV4-1
d_call: -
cdr3_aa: CASSQVSQRQLIGFNEQFF
cdr3_nt: TGCGCCAGCAGCCAAGTAAGCCAGCGACAGTTAATAGGATTTAATGAGCAGTTCTTC

j_call: TRBJ2-1
clone_size: once
v_call: TRBV5-1
d_call: TRBD2
cdr3_aa: CASSPGTSGGLRGEQFF
cdr3_nt: TGCGCCAGCAGCCCCGGGACTAGCGGGGGGTTAAGGGGTGAGCAGTTCTTC

j_call: TRBJ1-1
clone_size: -
v_call: TRBV6-1
d_call: -
cdr3_aa: CASSEGWGGNTEAFF
cdr3_nt: TGTGCCAGCAGTGAAGGGTGGGGCGGGAACACTGAAGCTTTCTTT

j_call: TRBJ1-2
clone_size: -
v_call: TRBV6-5
d_call: TRBD1
cdr3_aa: CASRLGQGNYGYTF
cdr3_nt: TGTGCCAGCAGACTCGGACAGGGGAATTATGGCTACACCTTC

j_call: TRBJ1-1
clone_size: -
v_call: TRBV19
d_call: TRBD1
cdr3_aa: CASSGQGNTEAFF
cdr3_nt: TGTGCCAGTAGCGGACAGGGGAACACTGAAGCTTTCTTT

j_call: TRBJ2-2
clone_size: -
v_call: TRBV7-3
d_call: TRBD2
cdr3_aa: CASSLVRGVGELFF
cdr3_nt: TGTGCCAGCAGCTTAGTTCGGGGGGTCGGGGAGCTGTTTTTT

j_call: TRBJ2-3
clone_size: -
v_call: TRBV9
d_call: -
cdr3_aa: CASSPHTQGPWADTQYF
cdr3_nt: TGTGCCAGCAGCCCGCACACACAGGGACCTTGGGCAGATACGCAGTATTTT

j_call: TRBJ1-2
clone_size: -
v_call: TRBV7-9
d_call: -
cdr3_aa: CASSLVGQDIGYTF
cdr3_nt: TGTGCCAGCAGCTTAGTTGGTCAAGACATAGGATACACCTTC

j_call: TRBJ1-3
clone_size: -
v_call: TRBV11-2
d_call: -
cdr3_aa: CASSQFSGNTIYF
cdr3_nt: TGTGCCAGCAGCCAGTTTTCTGGAAACACCATATATTTT

j_call: TRBJ1-4
clone_size: -
v_call: TRBV29-1
d_call: -
cdr3_aa: CSVGGGRSSEKLFF
cdr3_nt: TGCAGCGTGGGGGGGGGACGCTCGAGTGAAAAACTGTTTTTT

j_call: TRBJ1-5
clone_size: -
v_call: TRBV6-6
d_call: -
cdr3_aa: CASRNYHGSGNQPQHF
cdr3_nt: TGTGCCAGTAGAAATTACCATGGTTCTGGCAATCAGCCCCAGCATTTT

j_call: TRBJ2-2
clone_size: once
v_call: TRBV6-6
d_call: -
cdr3_aa: CALASAFTANTGELFF
cdr3_nt: TGTGCCCTTGCTAGCGCCTTTACAGCGAACACCGGGGAGCTGTTTTTT

j_call: TRBJ1-4
clone_size: -
v_call: TRBV14
d_call: -
cdr3_aa: CASSPAGAAEKLFF
cdr3_nt: TGTGCCAGCAGCCCGGCGGGGGCGGCGGAAAAACTGTTTTTT

j_call: TRBJ1-2
clone_size: -
v_call: TRBV18
d_call: -
cdr3_aa: CASSPPSRAGHGYTF
cdr3_nt: TGTGCCAGCTCACCACCATCCAGGGCCGGGCATGGCTACACCTTC

j_call: TRBJ1-5
clone_size: -
v_call: TRBV10-3
d_call: -
cdr3_aa: CAISEIKQGPRDQPQHF
cdr3_nt: TGTGCCATCAGTGAAATAAAACAGGGCCCCAGAGATCAGCCCCAGCATTTT

j_call: TRBJ1-3
clone_size: -
v_call: TRBV6-5
d_call: -
cdr3_aa: CASSSDTIYF
cdr3_nt: TGTGCCAGCAGTTCCGACACCATATATTTT

j_call: TRBJ2-3
clone_size: -
v_call: TRBV19
d_call: -
cdr3_aa: CASSESGTRTGRTDTQYF
cdr3_nt: TGTGCCAGTAGTGAATCCGGGACTCGAACTGGTCGCACAGATACGCAGTATTTT

j_call: TRBJ1-2
clone_size: once
v_call: TRBV2
d_call: TRBD1
cdr3_aa: CASRHGTGAYGYTF
cdr3_nt: TGTGCCAGCAGACACGGGACAGGGGCCTATGGCTACACCTTC

j_call: TRBJ1-6
clone_size: -
v_call: TRBV2
d_call: TRBD1
cdr3_aa: CASRLDRGAANSPLHF
cdr3_nt: TGTGCCAGCAGATTGGACAGGGGGGCCGCTAATTCACCCCTCCACTTT

j_call: TRBJ2-2
clone_size: -
v_call: TRBV18
d_call: -
cdr3_aa: CASSPPFETGELFF
cdr3_nt: TGTGCCAGCTCACCACCGTTTGAGACCGGGGAGCTGTTTTTT

j_call: TRBJ2-1
clone_size: once
v_call: TRBV19
d_call: -
cdr3_aa: CASASGDEQFF
cdr3_nt: TGTGCCAGTGCTTCAGGGGATGAGCAGTTCTTC

j_call: TRBJ2-5
clone_size: -
v_call: TRBV7-7
d_call: TRBD1
cdr3_aa: CASSLGTGRVETQYF
cdr3_nt: TGTGCTAGCAGCTTGGGGACAGGGAGGGTGGAGACCCAGTACTTC